These T cell receptor beta chains were read from a single sample in a study of CD8 T cells in Susac syndrome. TCRdb re-called the immunoSEQ multiplex PCR reads with MiXCR, one entry per CDR3 protein. The sample yields around 170,000 distinct CDR3 sequences, about 96% seen once. The specimen sequenced was CD4+ T cells from PBMCs. All receptors derive from a human donor with Susac syndrome. Both conserved end residues are part of each CDR3. D genes are given only for firm matches. Clone size is stated in some rows and not others, as once, few, many or a class when expanded.

j_call v_call clone_size d_call cdr3_aa cdr3_nt
TRBJ2-1 TRBV4-3 NA TRBD2 CASSQDAGLDNSEQFF TGCGCCAGCAGCCAAGACGCGGGACTAGATAACTCGGAGCAGTTCTTC
TRBJ1-1 TRBV30 NA TRBD1 CAWSVPRGRGPEAFF TGTGCCTGGAGTGTCCCAAGGGGGCGTGGGCCTGAAGCTTTCTTT
TRBJ2-3 TRBV2 once TRBD2 CASRPGLAKTKADTQYF TGTGCCAGCAGGCCGGGACTAGCGAAGACGAAGGCAGATACGCAGTATTTT
TRBJ1-6 TRBV4-2 NA NA CASSQEQGPNSPLHF TGTGCCAGCAGCCAAGAGCAGGGACCGAATTCACCCCTCCACTTT
TRBJ2-7 TRBV6-5 NA NA CASTHRAGPSYEQYF TGTGCCAGCACTCACAGGGCCGGACCCTCCTACGAGCAGTACTTC
TRBJ2-7 TRBV14 NA NA CASSPGIYEQYF TGTGCCAGCAGTCCAGGGATCTACGAGCAGTACTTC
TRBJ1-1 TRBV7-8 NA NA CASGKPGLSEAFF TGTGCCAGCGGGAAGCCGGGGCTCTCTGAAGCTTTCTTT
TRBJ1-5 TRBV30 NA TRBD1 CAWSARTGRQPQHF TGTGCCTGGAGTGCCCGGACAGGGCGCCAGCCCCAGCATTTT
TRBJ1-3 TRBV27 NA NA CASSYSAAGNTIYF TGTGCCAGCAGTTACAGTGCGGCTGGAAACACCATATATTTT
TRBJ2-5 TRBV7-2 NA TRBD2 CASSFLRGGQETQYF TGTGCCAGCAGTTTCTTGCGGGGGGGCCAAGAGACCCAGTACTTC
TRBJ2-7 TRBV20-1 NA TRBD1 CSATRTGGTYEQYF TGCAGTGCTACCAGGACAGGGGGCACCTACGAGCAGTACTTC
TRBJ1-2 TRBV7-3 once TRBD1 CASSTGTGVGGYTF TGTGCCAGCAGCACGGGGACAGGGGTTGGTGGCTACACCTTC
TRBJ2-6 TRBV13 NA NA CASSRGGGTGANVLTF TGTGCCAGCAGCAGGGGTGGAGGGACTGGGGCCAACGTCCTGACTTTC
TRBJ2-1 TRBV28 NA NA CASFSTEGQFF TGTGCCAGCTTCTCCACAGAAGGGCAGTTCTTC
TRBJ1-2 TRBV29-1 NA TRBD1 CSVVTAGQGYGYTF TGCAGCGTTGTAACGGCGGGACAGGGCTATGGCTACACCTTC
TRBJ2-7 TRBV28 NA NA CASLIGGGLGSYEQYF TGTGCCAGCCTTATAGGAGGGGGCTTGGGGTCCTACGAGCAGTACTTC
TRBJ2-5 TRBV11-2 NA TRBD2 CASSPRLAGGGETQYF TGTGCCAGCAGCCCAAGACTAGCGGGAGGCGGCGAGACCCAGTACTTC
TRBJ2-3 TRBV9 NA NA CASSVYGVDTQYF TGTGCCAGCAGCGTATACGGCGTCGATACGCAGTATTTT
TRBJ2-5 TRBV20-1 NA TRBD2 CSAQLGAGGTETQYF TGCAGTGCTCAGCTAGGGGCGGGGGGTACAGAGACCCAGTACTTC
TRBJ2-4 TRBV30 NA NA CAGLAKNIQYF TGTGCCGGGTTAGCCAAAAACATTCAGTACTTC
TRBJ2-3 TRBV30 NA TRBD2 CAWSPSGVTDTQYF TGTGCCTGGAGCCCTAGCGGGGTCACAGATACGCAGTATTTT
TRBJ2-2 TRBV20-1 NA TRBD2 CSARRGVSNTGELFF TGCAGTGCTAGGCGGGGGGTCTCGAACACCGGGGAGCTGTTTTTT
TRBJ1-3 TRBV7-2 NA NA CASSSERNTIYF TGTGCCAGCAGCTCTGAGCGAAACACCATATATTTT
TRBJ1-6 TRBV7-2 NA TRBD1 CASSYGQGSSPLHF TGTGCCAGCAGCTATGGACAGGGAAGCTCACCCCTCCACTTT
TRBJ2-5 TRBV9 NA NA CASSPAGIREETQYF TGTGCCAGCAGCCCCGCCGGGATACGGGAGGAGACCCAGTACTTC
TRBJ2-5 TRBV28 NA NA CASSLAQNSQETQYF TGTGCCAGCAGTTTAGCACAGAATAGCCAAGAGACCCAGTACTTC
TRBJ2-7 TRBV25-1 once TRBD1 CASRTGVEQYF TGTGCCAGTCGGACAGGGGTCGAGCAGTACTTC
TRBJ2-6 TRBV4-1 once NA CASSPKEGGSGANVLTF TGCGCCAGCAGCCCCAAGGAAGGGGGGTCTGGGGCCAACGTCCTGACTTTC
TRBJ2-5 TRBV5-6 NA NA CASSLSLKETQYF TGTGCCAGCAGCTTGAGTCTTAAAGAGACCCAGTACTTC